This T cell receptor (beta chain) came from a study of patients and donors after allogeneic stem cell transplantation. TCRdb re-derived calls from the RT-PCR reads in MiXCR, one entry per CDR3 protein. The profile shows approximately 160,000 distinct CDR3 sequences, about 32% of them singletons. Per the germline V gene, CDR1 is DFQATT and CDR2 is SNEGSKA (reference sequence). CDR3 length: 13 amino acids. Trimming at V came to 6 bases and at J to 3 bases, leaving 7 bases not matched to a gene. The sequencing input was blood, either unsorted or a sorted T cell fraction (not recorded which). The genes are TRBV20-1 and TRBJ2-7, with 8 bases aligning to TRBD2. This TCR was sampled from a human donor who was either an allogeneic HSCT recipient or a stem cell or donor lymphocyte infusion donor (not recorded which). It is not recorded whose cells these are; they may come from a transplant donor. CDR3 loop: CSATAGADYEQYF. CDR3 coding DNA: TGCAGTGCCACAGCGGGAGCGGACTACGAGCAGTACTTC.